Given below is one T cell receptor (beta chain) in context. This clone's antigen is unknown. It has no much larger one-base neighbor in the sample; base qualities were not kept. Different DNA sequences within this sample yield the same CDR3. This entry belongs to a study of cytomegalovirus exposure and HLA in healthy donors (dated by TCRdb to 2016 to 2017). Notes on the research overall: According to an earlier analysis of a few hundred of the donors, 150 million to 200 million T cells yielded 117 million unique TCR beta sequences and more than 250 Gb of sequence data. The number of typed donors differed by locus: about 620-640 for A, B, C, DRB1 and DQB1; some 500 for DQA1; around 610 for DPA1; and around 490 for DPB1. The study profiled the T cell repertoires of 500 to 800 subjects by immunosequencing and related them to cytomegalovirus serostatus. Donor age, sex, ethnicity and CMV serostatus were collected together with the repertoire data. The study aimed to test whether cataloging public T cell receptors could reveal signatures of past pathogen exposure. Class I and class II HLA loci were covered by the typing at four-digit resolution. A later genetic analysis used genome-wide SNP genotypes for about 65% of the 666 donors, treating that subset as a discovery cohort. About 5 DR-DQ haplotypes were handled as single units for association and clustering, since linkage in the cohort was strong. The genetic ancestry cluster associated with self-reported Caucasian donors included roughly four fifths of the 300 to 400 genotyped donors. To study patterns of TCR occurrence, a later analysis re-analyzed previously published TCR beta repertoires from around 700 donors and added high-resolution HLA genotyping. A separate validation cohort of roughly 110 different subjects was used in addition to the roughly 620-subject first cohort. Roughly 300 gigabases of sequencing data and 70 million to 100 million unique TCR sequences were included in an early release covering about 620 HLA-typed donors. An earlier analysis of several hundred of the donors applied high-throughput TCR beta sequencing to assess whether each TCR beta V gene segment acted as functional or pseudogenic. Across 300 to 400 genotyped donors of the cohort, an average of about 240,000 unique TCR beta nucleotide sequences per donor were sequenced, and 15% to 20% of those sequences were non-productive. Rather than drawing on any new phenotypic data, the later analysis identified candidate immune exposures from TCR beta sequences and the way those sequences occurred across donors. All discovery cohort repertoires had been generated on a single sequencing platform. High-throughput TCR immunosequencing, statistical association of individual TCRs with disease status, and machine learning were combined to predict cytomegalovirus infection status. The investigation overall reported the following: Most CMV-associated TCR beta chains appeared to be HLA-restricted in a later analysis, and the HLA associations seemed to be driven largely by CMV exposure. In vitro tests confirmed that a few of the cytomegalovirus-associated TCR beta chains recognize cytomegalovirus antigens. According to the authors, the approach could potentially be generalized to other disease states and immunological phenotypes. Presence/absence analyses assumed roughly uniform sequencing depth across donors, an assumption that may not hold. Most TCR sequences were seen in very few donors, while some public TCRs were found in many individuals. A later analysis associated 15,000 or so TCR beta sequences with specific HLA alleles at a false discovery rate of 0.05. The cohort was sequenced for TCR beta chains only, and without alpha or paired-chain data the features that could be detected were limited. CMV serostatus was the only immune exposure information available for the cohort. When HLA alleles, especially DR and DQ, strongly co-occurred, TCR associations were difficult to assign to individual alleles. In a later analysis, TCR association rates were found to vary across HLA loci, with the most associated TCRs seen for DRB1 alleles and the fewest for HLA-C alleles. Because HLA typing was unavailable for some donors at each locus, only the typed subset was used in association tests. Because counts were too low, 15 to 20 rarely observed V segments, including chromosome 9 orphons, were excluded from the earlier analysis of some 590 of the donors. Because the 87-base-pair reads could not distinguish some IMGT-functional V segments, including TRBV6-2 and TRBV6-3, those segments were excluded. In a later analysis, HLA-associated TCR beta chains showed more clonal expansion and lower generation probabilities than non-associated chains that were equally common. A further reported finding was that TCR beta sequences accurately predicted the HLA-A and HLA-B alleles for most subjects in the first cohort. The study listed 164 TCR beta chains as associated with cytomegalovirus. Compared with the 666-donor mean, donors in an Asian-associated ancestry cluster had fewer N-insertions in productive TCRs, according to a later genetic analysis. Linkage disequilibrium might explain the correlated functional status among segregating V segments, but an unknown experimental factor could not be ruled out. Several of the top co-occurrence clusters appeared to be linked to parvovirus B19, influenza, CMV and Epstein-Barr virus, according to a later analysis. Broadly in line with IMGT annotations, most TCR beta V segments showed up in productive rearrangements about 90% or about 30% of the time in an earlier analysis of approximately 640 of the donors. An association between a missense DCLRE1C variant and V-gene and J-gene trimming of TCR beta chains was found in a later genetic analysis and replicated in an independent cohort. In both the original and validation cohorts, the classifier was reported to diagnose cytomegalovirus status with high specificity and sensitivity. The sequencing pipeline was judged likely to have produced a cluster of highly shared sequence variants as a technical artifact.

V is clipped by 5 bases and J by 6 bases, and the sequence between their germline boundaries is 16 bases long. Measured from the cysteine to the phenylalanine, the CDR3 is 14 residues long. The kept DNA is CDR3 alone, 42 bases in frame from the first base. The germline V gene sets CDR1 to SNHLY and CDR2 to FYNNEI. In total, 630 or so healthy bone marrow donors made up the cohort. At the time of sampling, every cohort member was nominally healthy, though immune exposures that went unrecorded were likely present. The donor tested CMV seropositive and was one of the 289 seropositive cohort members. A peripheral blood sample was provided by each donor, and peripheral blood mononuclear cells were used for TCR beta sequencing. The Qiagen DNeasy Blood Extraction Kit was used to extract genomic DNA from the blood cell samples. Receptor amplification or capture employed the immunoSEQ multiplex PCR assay. For the multiplex PCR, a mixture combining 60 forward primers for TCR Vbeta segments and 13 reverse primers for TCR Jbeta segments was used. The CDR3 region of rearranged TCR beta genes was amplified from genomic DNA by a multiplex PCR assay. Amplified TCR beta libraries were sequenced as 87-base-pair reads on the Illumina HiSeq System. The study's own analysis went as follows. A later analysis tallied around 87 million unique TCR beta chains across the 666 repertoires, and around 10 million of those chains were shared by two or more donors. Raw reads were error-corrected and collapsed into unique sequences with a nearest-neighbor algorithm that merged closely related sequences to remove PCR and sequencing errors. V, D and J gene segments were assigned by aligning CDR3 sequences to IMGT reference sequences. For a sequence to be retained, a match of at least six nucleotides to both a V gene segment and a J gene segment was required. A rearrangement counted as productive if the CDR3 had no stop codons and remained in frame with V and J, and every other rearrangement counted as non-productive. Following IMGT convention, CDR3 was defined as the stretch from the second conserved V-encoded cysteine up to the conserved J-encoded phenylalanine. Sequences without an unambiguous match to a single V gene segment were excluded from the earlier analysis of 587 of the donors. In an earlier analysis of 500 to 750 of the donors, V segments were called functional above 56.7% productive rearrangements and were called segregating when the between-donor standard deviation exceeded 5%. A statistical classification framework was developed to diagnose cytomegalovirus status using the catalog of TCR beta chain sequences. A later analysis assigned V and J genes by comparing TCR nucleotide sequences with IMGT/GENE-DB human TR gene sequences. A later analysis assigned CDR3 sequences and most-parsimonious VDJ recombination scenarios with the TCRdist pipeline. In a later analysis, every TCR beta chain was defined by the combination of its CDR3 amino acid sequence and its V-gene family, and reads without a unique V-gene family were dropped. As a way to deal with suspected cross-contamination and a sequencing artifact, a later analysis dropped 450 to 600 nucleotide sequences that were highly shared and had low generation probability. For each public chain, a later analysis derived a clonal expansion index from normalized ranks of inferred template counts within each repertoire. In a later analysis, generation probabilities were computed using a VDJ recombination model fitted to out-of-frame rearrangements, and the results were checked against IGoR. In a later analysis, TCR-TCR, TCR-HLA and TCR-CMV co-occurrence was scored with hypergeometric tests, and a repertoire-size bias correction was applied to TCR pairs. To estimate false discovery rates, a later analysis permuted the HLA or CMV assignments 20 times. A later analysis grouped co-occurring TCRs with DBSCAN, adding TCRdist sequence similarity when clustering within HLA-allele-positive subsets. Repertoires with fewer than 30,000 or more than 120,000 public chains were left out of co-occurrence clustering, as were five repertoires with anomalous nucleotide sharing. Held by TCRdb, this immuneACCESS table contains in-frame sequences only and omits some clones. Under half of the omission traces to an unresolved V gene where checked; the cause of the rest is unknown. For V, J and clone size, that table is used; D and trimming come from the DNA. For this sample the table gives some 150,000 clones, of which 80% to 90% were detected only once. Together, the top ten hold 5.5% to 8% of the sample.

This sequence originates from a woman in her twenties or thirties in good health and CMV-seropositive. Specimen: PBMCs. Recombination linked TRBV2 to TRBJ1-2; TRBD1 could be the D gene, as 5 bases match. The CDR3 amino acid sequence is: CASSPSGNQDGYTF. The nucleotides read TGTGCCAGCAGTCCTTCAGGGAATCAGGATGGCTACACCTTC.